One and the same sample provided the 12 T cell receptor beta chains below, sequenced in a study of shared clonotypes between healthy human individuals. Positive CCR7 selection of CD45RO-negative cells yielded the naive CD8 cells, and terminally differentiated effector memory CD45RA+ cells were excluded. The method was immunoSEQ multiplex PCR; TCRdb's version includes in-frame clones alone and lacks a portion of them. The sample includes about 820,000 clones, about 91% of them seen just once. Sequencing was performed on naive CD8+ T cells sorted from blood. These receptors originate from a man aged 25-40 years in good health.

Here the CDR3 DNA reads TGTGCCACATACACGGGACAGAACAATGAGCAGTTCTTC. This codes for CATYTGQNNEQFF. V is TRBV27 and J is TRBJ2-1; 7 bases fit TRBD1. Unmatched junction bases numbered 8, after V lost 10 bases and J lost 5 bases. CDR3 length: 13 residues. Germline lookup yields CDR1 MNHEY and CDR2 SMNVEV (reference sequence).

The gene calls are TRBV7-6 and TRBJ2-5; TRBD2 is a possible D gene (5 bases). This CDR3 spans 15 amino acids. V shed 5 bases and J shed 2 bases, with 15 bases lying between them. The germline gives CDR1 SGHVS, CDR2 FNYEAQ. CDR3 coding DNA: TGTGCCAGCAGCAACGCCTTCGGACTGCAAGAGACCCAGTACTTC. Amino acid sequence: CASSNAFGLQETQYF.

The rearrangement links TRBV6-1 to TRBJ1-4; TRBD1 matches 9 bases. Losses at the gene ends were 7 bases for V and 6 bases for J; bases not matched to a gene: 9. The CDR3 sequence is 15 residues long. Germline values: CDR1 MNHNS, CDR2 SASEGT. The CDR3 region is CASKLPGQGHEKLFF. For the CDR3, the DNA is TGTGCCAGCAAACTACCGGGACAGGGCCATGAAAAACTGTTTTTT.

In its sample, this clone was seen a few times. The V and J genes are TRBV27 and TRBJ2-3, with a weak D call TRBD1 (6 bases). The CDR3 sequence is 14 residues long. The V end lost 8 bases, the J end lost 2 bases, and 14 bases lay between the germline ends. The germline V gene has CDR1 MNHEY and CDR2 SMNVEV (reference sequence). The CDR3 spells CASAGQMNTDTQYF. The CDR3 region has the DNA TGTGCCAGCGCAGGACAGATGAACACAGATACGCAGTATTTT.

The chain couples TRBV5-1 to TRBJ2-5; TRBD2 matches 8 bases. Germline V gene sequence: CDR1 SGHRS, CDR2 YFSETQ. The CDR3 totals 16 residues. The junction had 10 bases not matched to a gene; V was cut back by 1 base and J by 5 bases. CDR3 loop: CASSLITKREQETQYF. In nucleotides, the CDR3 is TGCGCCAGCAGCTTGATTACTAAGCGGGAGCAGGAGACCCAGTACTTC.

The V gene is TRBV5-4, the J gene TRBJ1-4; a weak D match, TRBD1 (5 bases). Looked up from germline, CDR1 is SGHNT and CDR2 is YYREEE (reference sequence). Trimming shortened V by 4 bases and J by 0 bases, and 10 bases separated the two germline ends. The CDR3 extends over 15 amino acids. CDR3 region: CASSIQGATNEKLFF. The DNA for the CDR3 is TGTGCCAGCAGCATCCAGGGCGCAACTAATGAAAAACTGTTTTTT.

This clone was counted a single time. This CDR3 reads CASSQVRDTSFYEQYF. CDR3 DNA: TGCGCCAGCAGCCAAGTCCGGGACACCAGTTTTTACGAGCAGTACTTC. This chain links TRBV4-1 with TRBJ2-7; maybe TRBD1 (6 bases). Germline loops: CDR1 MGHRA, CDR2 YSYEKL. Trimming cost V 1 base and J 4 bases, with 17 bases left between them. This CDR3 is 16 amino acids long.

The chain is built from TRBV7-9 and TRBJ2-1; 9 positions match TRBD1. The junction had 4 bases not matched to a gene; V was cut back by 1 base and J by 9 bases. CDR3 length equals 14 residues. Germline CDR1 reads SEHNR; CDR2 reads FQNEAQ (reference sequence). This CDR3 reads CASSLEDRGFEQFF. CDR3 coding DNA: TGTGCCAGCAGCTTAGAGGACAGGGGTTTTGAGCAGTTCTTC.

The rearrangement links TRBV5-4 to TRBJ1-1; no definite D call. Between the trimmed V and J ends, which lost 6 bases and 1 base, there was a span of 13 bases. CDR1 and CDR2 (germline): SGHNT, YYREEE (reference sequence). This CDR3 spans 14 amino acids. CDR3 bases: TGTGCCAGCACCACCATGGCTACGAACACTGAAGCTTTCTTT. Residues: CASTTMATNTEAFF.

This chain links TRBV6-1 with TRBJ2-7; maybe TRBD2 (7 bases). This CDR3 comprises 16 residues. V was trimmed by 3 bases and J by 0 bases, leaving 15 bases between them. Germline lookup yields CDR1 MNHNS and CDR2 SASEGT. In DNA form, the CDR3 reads TGTGCCAGCAGTGAGGGCCTAGCGGACAGCTCCTACGAGCAGTACTTC. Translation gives CASSEGLADSSYEQYF.

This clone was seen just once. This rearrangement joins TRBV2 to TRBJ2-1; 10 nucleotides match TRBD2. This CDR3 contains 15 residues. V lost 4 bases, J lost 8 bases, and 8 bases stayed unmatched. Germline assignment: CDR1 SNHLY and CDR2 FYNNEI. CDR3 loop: CASSAPLAGRDEQFF. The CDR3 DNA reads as TGTGCCAGCAGTGCGCCACTAGCGGGAAGGGATGAGCAGTTCTTC.

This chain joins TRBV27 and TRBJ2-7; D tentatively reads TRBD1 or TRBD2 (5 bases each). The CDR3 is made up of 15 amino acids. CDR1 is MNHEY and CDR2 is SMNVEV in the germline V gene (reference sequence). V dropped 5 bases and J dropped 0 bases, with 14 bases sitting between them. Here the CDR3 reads CASSPRGRSSYEQYF. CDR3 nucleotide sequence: TGTGCCAGCAGTCCCCGGGGACGCAGCTCCTACGAGCAGTACTTC.